This is a list of T cell receptor beta chains from one sample in a study of human T cells and chemical hapten exposure. TCRdb ran MiXCR on the RACE reads and lists one entry per CDR3 protein. Of about 250,000 distinct CDR3 sequences in the sample, roughly 7.4% are singletons; the top ten hold roughly 1.2%. The sequences come from whole blood, collected in connection with sensitization to the hapten diphenylcyclopropenone (DPC). These receptors originate from a young man with alopecia areata. Some clones in this sample may be carry-over from other donors' samples. The CDR3 runs from the conserved cysteine through the conserved F or W. D genes are given only for firm matches. Size is stated for part of the rows, as once, few or many counts, or as a class when the clone is expanded.

J,size,V,D,CDR3,DNA
TRBJ2-3,NA,TRBV15,TRBD2,CATTRTSGVTDTQYF,TGTGCCACCACCAGGACTAGCGGGGTGACAGATACGCAGTATTTT
TRBJ2-1,NA,TRBV7-6,NA,CASSLASGAYNEQFF,TGTGCCAGCAGCTTAGCCTCCGGGGCCTACAATGAGCAGTTCTTC
TRBJ2-3,many,TRBV7-3,NA,CASSSIGTDTQYF,TGTGCCAGCAGCTCTATAGGCACAGATACGCAGTATTTT
TRBJ1-6,many,TRBV15,TRBD1,CATSSRGQAFLNSPLHF,TGTGCCACCAGCAGCAGGGGACAGGCCTTTCTAAATTCACCCCTCCACTTT
TRBJ2-5,many,TRBV9,TRBD1,CASSPHLTGTETQYF,TGTGCCAGCAGCCCTCACCTGACAGGGACAGAGACCCAGTACTTC
TRBJ2-5,NA,TRBV6-5,NA,CASSLIRDRQGKTQYF,TGTGCCAGCAGTCTGATCCGGGACCGCCAAGGGAAGACCCAGTACTTC
TRBJ1-2,few,TRBV5-1,NA,CASSFVQGYGYTF,TGCGCCAGCAGCTTTGTTCAGGGGTATGGCTACACCTTC
TRBJ1-1,NA,TRBV12-3/TRBV12-4,NA,CASSLVRNMNTEAFF,TGTGCCAGCAGTTTAGTTAGGAACATGAACACTGAAGCTTTCTTT
TRBJ1-2,few,TRBV7-9,NA,CASSLMGREWNDGYTF,TGTGCCAGCAGCTTAATGGGTAGGGAGTGGAACGATGGCTACACCTTC
TRBJ1-6,NA,TRBV4-3,NA,CASSQGTLNNSPLHF,TGCGCCAGCAGCCAAGGGACACTCAACAATTCACCCCTCCACTTT
TRBJ1-2,NA,TRBV20-1,NA,CSARDIHGYTF,TGCAGTGCTAGGGACATCCATGGCTACACCTTC
TRBJ2-1,NA,TRBV27,NA,CASSLPQLNEQFF,TGTGCCAGCAGTTTACCACAGCTGAATGAGCAGTTCTTC
TRBJ1-2,many,TRBV12-3/TRBV12-4,NA,CASSLPIYGYTF,TGTGCCAGCAGTTTACCCATCTATGGCTACACCTTC
TRBJ2-2,NA,TRBV7-8,TRBD1,CASSLEQGALAGELFF,TGTGCCAGCAGCTTAGAACAGGGGGCGTTAGCCGGGGAGCTGTTTTTT
TRBJ2-4,few,TRBV7-9,TRBD2,CASSISGLAKNIQYF,TGTGCCAGCAGTATTAGCGGGTTAGCCAAAAACATTCAGTACTTC
TRBJ2-3,few,TRBV6-5,TRBD2,CASSPTSSGGAPDTQYF,TGTGCCAGCAGTCCCACCTCCAGCGGGGGGGCTCCAGATACGCAGTATTTT
TRBJ2-2,few,TRBV7-2,NA,CASSLALGPVVPGELFF,TGTGCCAGCAGCTTAGCACTGGGGCCGGTGGTCCCCGGGGAGCTGTTTTTT
TRBJ1-4,few,TRBV4-2,NA,CASSQATGEKLFF,TGTGCCAGCAGCCAAGCCACCGGGGAAAAACTGTTTTTT
TRBJ1-6,many,TRBV3-1,NA,CASSQEVGGHSPLHF,TGTGCCAGCAGCCAAGAAGTAGGGGGACATTCACCCCTCCACTTT
TRBJ1-6,many,TRBV5-6,NA,CASTLTGNNSPLHF,TGTGCCAGCACTCTGACAGGCAATAATTCACCCCTCCACTTT
TRBJ2-1,few,TRBV6-4,NA,CASSLTVETTGEQFF,TGTGCCAGCAGCCTGACAGTAGAGACAACCGGAGAGCAGTTCTTC
TRBJ2-3,NA,TRBV27,NA,CASSLYFSRDTHTDTQYF,TGTGCCAGCAGTTTATATTTCTCAAGGGACACCCATACAGATACGCAGTATTTT
TRBJ2-5,NA,TRBV12-3/TRBV12-4,TRBD2,CASRGNGAGGFGTQYF,TGTGCCAGCAGAGGCAATGGGGCGGGGGGGTTCGGGACCCAGTACTTC
TRBJ2-5,few,TRBV12-3/TRBV12-4,NA,CASSLPAAKETQYF,TGTGCCAGCAGTTTACCAGCGGCCAAAGAGACCCAGTACTTC
TRBJ2-2,NA,TRBV20-1,NA,CSARVSQGDTGELFF,TGCAGTGCTAGAGTATCTCAGGGAGACACCGGGGAGCTGTTTTTT
TRBJ1-5,NA,TRBV7-2,NA,CASSPVRSNQPQHF,TGTGCCAGCAGCCCAGTCCGTAGCAATCAGCCCCAGCATTTT
TRBJ2-5,NA,TRBV10-3,NA,CAISESSPQETQYF,TGTGCCATCAGTGAGTCGTCCCCCCAAGAGACCCAGTACTTC
TRBJ1-2,few,TRBV7-9,NA,CASSLGTKRGGPNYGYTF,TGTGCCAGCAGCTTAGGGACCAAACGGGGAGGACCTAACTATGGCTACACCTTC
TRBJ1-1,NA,TRBV10-3,TRBD1,CAIRGRDSLDTEAFF,TGTGCCATCAGGGGACGGGACAGTTTGGACACTGAAGCTTTCTTT
TRBJ1-5,few,TRBV6-2/TRBV6-3,TRBD1,CASSYDRDRPWEPQHF,TGTGCCAGCAGTTACGACAGGGACAGACCGTGGGAGCCCCAGCATTTT
TRBJ2-1,NA,TRBV6-2/TRBV6-3,TRBD2,CASSFRLAGGNEQFF,TGTGCCAGCAGTTTCCGACTAGCGGGGGGAAATGAGCAGTTCTTC
TRBJ1-1,NA,TRBV5-1,NA,CASSLLETTFF,TGCGCCAGCAGCTTGTTAGAGACAACTTTCTTT
TRBJ1-2,NA,TRBV7-2,NA,CASSLGGHGANYGYTF,TGTGCCAGCAGCTTAGGGGGGCACGGGGCTAACTATGGCTACACCTTC
TRBJ2-5,NA,TRBV3-1,TRBD2,CASSQDFQLAGEQETQYF,TGTGCCAGCAGCCAAGATTTTCAACTAGCGGGGGAGCAAGAGACCCAGTACTTC
TRBJ2-5,few,TRBV3-1,TRBD1,CASSQGQSTQYF,TGTGCCAGCAGCCAGGGACAGTCCACCCAGTACTTC
TRBJ2-2,NA,TRBV3-1,NA,CASSLAYRGTGELFF,TGTGCCAGCAGCCTGGCCTACCGGGGGACCGGGGAGCTGTTTTTT
TRBJ1-1,few,TRBV4-3,TRBD1,CASSQGTGDKVNTEAFF,TGCGCCAGCAGCCAAGGGACAGGGGATAAGGTGAACACTGAAGCTTTCTTT
TRBJ1-2,many,TRBV5-1,NA,CASSLVGGNYGYTF,TGTGCCAGCAGCTTAGTAGGGGGAAACTATGGCTACACCTTC
TRBJ2-2,NA,TRBV19,TRBD1,CASTLGRGRDTGELFF,TGTGCCAGTACCCTCGGCAGGGGGCGAGACACCGGGGAGCTGTTTTTT
TRBJ2-3,few,TRBV28,NA,CASSPRAESTDTQYF,TGTGCCAGCAGTCCCCGGGCGGAGAGCACAGATACGCAGTATTTT
TRBJ2-3,few,TRBV5-1,TRBD2,CASSLGASGREDTQYF,TGCGCCAGCAGCTTAGGGGCTAGCGGGAGAGAAGATACGCAGTATTTT
TRBJ1-2,few,TRBV7-2,NA,CASSLMADLLRTF,TGTGCCAGCAGCTTAATGGCAGACTTACTAAGGACCTTC
TRBJ2-2,NA,TRBV6-5,TRBD2,CASSRPSGRTGELFF,TGTGCCAGCAGTCGTCCTAGCGGGCGCACCGGGGAGCTGTTTTTT
TRBJ1-2,NA,TRBV7-2,TRBD1,CASSSRRGGADPGYTF,TGTGCCAGCAGCAGTCGCAGGGGGGGCGCGGATCCTGGCTACACCTTC
TRBJ2-1,NA,TRBV9,TRBD2,CASSVVPRTSAFNEQFF,TGTGCCAGCAGCGTAGTTCCGAGGACTAGCGCTTTTAATGAGCAGTTCTTC
TRBJ1-6,NA,TRBV6-5,TRBD1,CASSYGGQGTSPLHF,TGTGCCAGCAGTTACGGAGGACAGGGTACTTCACCCCTCCACTTT
TRBJ1-6,few,TRBV7-9,NA,CASSVDTVNSPLHF,TGTGCCAGCAGCGTGGACACCGTAAATTCACCCCTCCACTTT
TRBJ1-5,NA,TRBV20-1,NA,CSASPLGSNSNQPQHF,TGCAGCGCGAGCCCACTAGGGTCAAATAGCAATCAGCCCCAGCATTTT